This T cell receptor beta chain is drawn from a study of T cell repertoires in cytomegalovirus infection. Study as a whole: In public TCR beta signatures, there were indications of both CMV infection and matching HLA type.

Concerning this clonotype: The antigen remains undetermined.

This CDR3 has 14 residues. Trimming shortened V by 2 bases and J by 4 bases, and 11 bases separated the two germline ends. The germline gives CDR1 WNHNN, CDR2 SYGVQD (reference sequence). Study findings and constraints: Frequencies of public TCR beta families were cumulated, and this identified carriers of CMV plus the relevant HLA. The ex vivo response was dominated by HLA-C-restricted CMV-specific TCR beta clonotypes.

TCRdb re-derived calls from the reads in MiXCR, one entry per CDR3 protein. The sample has 750,000 to 900,000 distinct CDR3 sequences; under 35% are singletons. The sequence derives from a human donor in good health (CMV status not recorded). Some clones in this sample may be carry-over from other donors' samples. The chain has TRBV10-1 and TRBJ1-1; D is uncertain. Sequenced material: cultured CD8+ T cells from PBMCs, taken from culture after CMV antigen stimulation. The CDR3, as DNA: TGCGCCAGCAGTGAGGTCGGGCAGGCCACTGAAGCTTTCTTT. Encoded protein: CASSEVGQATEAFF.